The sequence of this T cell receptor (beta chain) was determined in a study of cytomegalovirus exposure and HLA in healthy donors. Study-level results: The classifier reportedly diagnosed cytomegalovirus status with high specificity and sensitivity.

This CDR3 contains 13 residues. Germline loops: CDR1 GTSNPN, CDR2 SVGIG (reference sequence). Trimming took 5 bases from V and 8 from J; bases not matched to a gene: 9. Use of 60 Vbeta and 13 Jbeta primers characterized the PCR. Repertoires were generated with immunoSEQ multiplex PCR, while TCRdb's copy carries only in-frame clones and drops some. The table shows 150,000 or so clones, with about three quarters occurring only once. Details on this clone: Its antigen is not identified.

J is TRBJ1-2 and V is TRBV30; 9 bases fit TRBD1. Specimen: PBMCs. The sequence came from a woman between 35 and 50 years old in good health and CMV-seronegative. The CDR3, as DNA: TGTGCCTGGGGGGGACAGGGTATAGGGGGCTACACCTTC. Its translation is CAWGGQGIGGYTF. Filled out from reference TRBV30 and TRBJ1-2, the complete variable domain reads SQTIHQWPATLVQPVGSPLSLECTVEGTSNPNLYWYRQAAGRGLQLLFYSVGIGQISSEVPQNLSASRPQDRQFILSSKKLLLSDSGFYLCAWGGQGIGGYTFGSGTRLTVV.